These T cell receptor beta chains were read from a single sample in a study of cytomegalovirus exposure and HLA in healthy donors. Sequencing used immunoSEQ multiplex PCR; TCRdb keeps in-frame clones, though not all of them. This sample has fewer than 150,000 clones; roughly 86% occur once, and the top ten carry 4% to 6%. The source material was PBMCs. The origin of the receptors is a man between 18 and 35 years old in good health and CMV-seronegative. Each CDR3 is given with its conserved first and last residue. The D gene is left open where the match is weak. Clone sizes are given selectively: once, few, many, or a class where the clone is expanded.

d_call clone_size j_call v_call cdr3_aa cdr3_nt
TRBD2 once TRBJ2-3 TRBV5-1 CASSAGGGPSTDTQYF TGCGCCAGCAGCGCCGGGGGGGGCCCGAGCACAGATACGCAGTATTTT
- - TRBJ1-6 TRBV6-6 CASRSPGTPNSPLHF TGTGCCAGCAGATCCCCCGGGACACCTAATTCACCCCTCCACTTT
TRBD2 - TRBJ2-7 TRBV10-3 CAISLGAREIYEQYF TGTGCCATCAGCCTGGGTGCGCGGGAGATCTACGAGCAGTACTTC
- - TRBJ2-4 TRBV6-5 CASSYSSGTRNIQYF TGTGCCAGCAGTTACTCTTCGGGGACAAGAAACATTCAGTACTTC
- - TRBJ2-2 TRBV15 CATSRDGGGLNTGELFF TGTGCCACCAGCAGAGATGGGGGGGGCTTAAACACCGGGGAGCTGTTTTTT
- - TRBJ2-1 TRBV29-1 CSVEAGVSNEQFF TGCAGCGTTGAAGCGGGAGTATCGAATGAGCAGTTCTTC
TRBD2 - TRBJ2-3 TRBV5-1 CASSLRLAGAASRDTQYF TGCGCCAGCAGCTTGAGACTAGCGGGAGCGGCCTCACGAGATACGCAGTATTTT
TRBD2 - TRBJ2-3 TRBV18 CASSGLAGETSTDTQYF TGTGCCAGCTCGGGACTAGCGGGAGAAACTAGCACAGATACGCAGTATTTT
- - TRBJ2-4 TRBV5-4 CASSLARQGKNIQYF TGTGCCAGCAGCTTGGCTCGTCAGGGCAAAAACATTCAGTACTTC
TRBD1 - TRBJ1-1 TRBV5-8 CASSLEQGAAEAFF TGTGCCAGCAGCTTGGAACAGGGGGCCGCTGAAGCTTTCTTT
TRBD1 - TRBJ1-1 TRBV30 CAWSVSGQASQAFF TGTGCCTGGAGTGTATCGGGACAGGCGAGCCAAGCTTTCTTT
- once TRBJ2-7 TRBV5-1 CASSPGAVYEQYF TGCGCCAGCAGCCCCGGAGCAGTCTACGAGCAGTACTTC
TRBD2 - TRBJ2-1 TRBV2 CASRAGLAGYNEQFF TGTGCCAGCAGGGCTGGACTAGCGGGGTACAATGAGCAGTTCTTC
- - TRBJ2-1 TRBV9 CASSVLVSSYNEQFF TGTGCCAGCAGCGTACTCGTCAGCTCCTACAATGAGCAGTTCTTC
- once TRBJ2-2 TRBV9 CASSVPGQNGELFF TGTGCCAGCAGCGTACCTGGACAAAACGGGGAGCTGTTTTTT
- - TRBJ1-1 TRBV6-1 CASSEAGENTEAFF TGTGCCAGCAGTGAAGCGGGCGAGAACACTGAAGCTTTCTTT
TRBD1 - TRBJ1-2 TRBV6-5 CASSGTGGKDYGYTF TGTGCCAGCAGTGGGACAGGGGGCAAGGACTATGGCTACACCTTC
TRBD1 - TRBJ1-1 TRBV4-2 CASSQDPGIPGQYAFF TGTGCCAGCAGCCAAGATCCCGGGATACCGGGACAGTATGCTTTCTTT
TRBD1 - TRBJ1-5 TRBV11-3 CASSTGQGYSNQPQHF TGTGCCAGCAGCACGGGACAGGGATATAGCAATCAGCCCCAGCATTTT
TRBD1 - TRBJ1-2 TRBV6-1 CASTVTGLYGYTF TGTGCCAGCACCGTGACAGGGCTATATGGCTACACCTTC
TRBD1 - TRBJ1-1 TRBV5-1 CASRRQGGTNTEAFF TGCGCCAGCAGGAGGCAGGGGGGAACGAACACTGAAGCTTTCTTT
- - TRBJ1-1 TRBV2 CASTGWTDPVF TGTGCCAGCACCGGTTGGACTGATCCCGTCTTT
- - TRBJ1-2 TRBV7-8 CASSFQGNYGYTF TGTGCCAGCAGCTTTCAGGGGAACTATGGCTACACCTTC
TRBD1 once TRBJ1-1 TRBV30 CAWNRGGNTEAFF TGTGCCTGGAACAGGGGCGGGAACACTGAAGCTTTCTTT
TRBD1 - TRBJ2-2 TRBV9 CASSGRQGANTGELFF TGTGCCAGCAGCGGTAGACAGGGGGCGAACACCGGGGAGCTGTTTTTT
TRBD1 - TRBJ2-3 TRBV6-5 CASSYSWDRVTDTQYF TGTGCCAGCAGTTACTCGTGGGACAGGGTGACAGATACGCAGTATTTT
TRBD1 - TRBJ1-5 TRBV5-1 CASSLGTGGEGQPQHF TGCGCCAGCAGCTTGGGGACAGGGGGCGAGGGCCAGCCCCAGCATTTT
- once TRBJ2-1 TRBV13 CASSLAGEQFF TGTGCCAGCAGCTTAGCCGGTGAGCAGTTCTTC
- - TRBJ2-7 TRBV10-1 CASSSTTRDEQYF TGCGCCAGCAGCTCAACCACGAGGGACGAGCAGTACTTC
- - TRBJ2-3 TRBV5-1 CASSLGGADTDTQYF TGCGCCAGCAGCCTAGGGGGGGCCGACACAGATACGCAGTATTTT
TRBD1 - TRBJ2-3 TRBV4-1 CASSQDHTGARTDTQYF TGCGCCAGCAGCCAAGATCACACAGGGGCTCGCACAGATACGCAGTATTTT
- once TRBJ1-2 TRBV5-6 CASTRPPDSYGYTF TGTGCCAGCACCCGGCCGCCGGACAGCTATGGCTACACCTTC
TRBD1 - TRBJ1-5 TRBV6-1 CASRGTGGNQPQHF TGTGCCAGCAGGGGGACAGGGGGCAATCAGCCCCAGCATTTT
TRBD1 - TRBJ2-5 TRBV5-1 CASSLGGTGGMETQYF TGCGCCAGCAGCTTGGGAGGGACAGGGGGCATGGAGACCCAGTACTTC
- - TRBJ2-3 TRBV29-1 CSVRRGGTDTQYF TGCAGCGTCCGGAGGGGTGGCACAGATACGCAGTATTTT
TRBD1 - TRBJ2-1 TRBV15 CATNKGQGAYNEQFF TGTGCCACCAATAAGGGACAGGGGGCCTACAATGAGCAGTTCTTC
TRBD2 - TRBJ2-7 TRBV29-1 CSVDKLAGDEQYF TGCAGCGTTGATAAACTAGCGGGGGACGAGCAGTACTTC
- - TRBJ1-6 TRBV1 CTSSQVTGPANSPLHF TGCACCAGCAGCCAAGTGACAGGCCCCGCTAATTCACCCCTCCACTTT
- - TRBJ2-2 TRBV6-1 CASSEARGVNTGELFF TGTGCCAGCAGTGAAGCGCGAGGCGTGAACACCGGGGAGCTGTTTTTT
- - TRBJ2-3 TRBV11-2 CASSLDRGKGTDTQYF TGTGCCAGCAGCTTAGATCGGGGGAAGGGAACAGATACGCAGTATTTT
TRBD2 - TRBJ2-2 TRBV11-2 CASRLAANTGELFF TGTGCCAGCAGACTAGCGGCGAACACCGGGGAGCTGTTTTTT